Below, one T cell receptor beta chain is given with its context. This clonotype was counted between two and nine times. Its antigen is still unknown. Base qualities were left out, and no much larger clone turns up one base away. The TCR beta CDR3 regions were amplified from the RNA transcripts. The TCR CDR3 was subjected to a first round of RT-PCR using the HTBI primer set and the Qiagen OneStep RT-PCR kit. A second multiplex PCR round built the libraries, followed by size selection and purification. Libraries were sequenced paired-end with 100 bp reads on an Illumina HiSeq2000. On the study's bioinformatics: Raw data were processed with SOAPnuke, discarding reads with adapters, uncalled bases, mean Phred below 15, or no exact constant-primer or identifier match. High-quality paired reads were merged using COPE v1.2.5, and each unique nucleotide sequence was defined as a clonotype. MiTCR v1.1 was used to align the clonotypes against IMGT TRBV, TRBD and TRBJ reference segments. The analysis was restricted to V-J combinations with a frequency above 0.0001, which together covered 99.2% of the repertoires. The TCS score was defined as F50 (clonal expansion) divided by E x V (chaos), with BLOSUM62-based TCRdist calculated between CDR3 peptides within each V-J. Welch's t-statistics and random forest reduced fewer than 600 V-J features to 13, which were used in a naive Bayes classifier (R e1071). TCRdb reran the public reads through fastp at Q25 and MiXCR, keeping productive beta chains. Each record represents a unique CDR3 protein, reported with the most common genes and DNA among its rows. TCRdb assigned the V and J calls; the authors' analysis was not used. The table for this sample lists about 200,000 distinct CDR3 sequences; 17% of them were counted only once. The ten most abundant clones make up approximately 50% of the sample.

Stable Graves' hyperthyroidism was defined as no progression to ophthalmopathy during 18 months of follow-up. The hyperthyroidism patients were between 18 and 65 years old and newly diagnosed, with a disease duration of less than 2 months. The study excluded patients with uncontrolled infections, other autoimmune diseases, pregnancy or lactation. Diagnoses relied on clinical symptoms, serum thyroxine and TRAb, thyroid ultrasound and orbital computed tomography. PBMCs were isolated from about 10 ml of fresh peripheral blood by Ficoll-Paque density gradient centrifugation. Total RNA was extracted with Trizol reagent, and quality was checked on an Agilent 2100 Bioanalyzer. These data come from a study of T cells in Graves' hyperthyroidism and ophthalmopathy (dated by TCRdb to about 2019). Study-level background: Peripheral blood was collected at initial diagnosis, before any treatment. In addition, the study compared T-cell repertoires in thyroid tissue and in blood from about 6 Graves' hyperthyroidism patients. Prospective prediction of ophthalmopathy was tested in an independent validation cohort of approximately 19 hyperthyroidism patients and 17 patients who later progressed to ophthalmopathy. For training and testing, the 100 or so patients in the discovery cohort were randomly divided in a 7:3 ratio. To identify distinguishing TCR V-J signatures, a discovery cohort of around 100 patients was used, comprising some 45 with Graves' ophthalmopathy and about 59 with stable Graves' hyperthyroidism. Following sampling, methimazole starting at 30 mg daily was given to hyperthyroidism patients, and high-dose intravenous methylprednisolone was given to ophthalmopathy patients. TCR Vbeta CDR3 sequencing of 130 to 150 peripheral blood samples (roughly 43 ophthalmopathy, 75 hyperthyroidism and roughly 17 progressor patients) is reported in the paper.

What the research found in general, with its limitations: Most expanded thyroid clonotypes (frequency above 0.001) were also found in blood, which suggests that blood repertoires may mirror thyroid immune responses. During validation, the model predicted progression to ophthalmopathy a median of approximately 7 months ahead of onset, with around 71% sensitivity and around 72% specificity. A model built on a 13 V-J signature distinguished ophthalmopathy from stable hyperthyroidism, reaching roughly 88% sensitivity and 81.08% specificity in cross-validation and 80%/75% in testing. Sample size was not statistically predetermined, and investigators were not blinded to group allocation.

The source is a middle-aged man with Graves' hyperthyroidism. Sequencing input: blood.

The CDR3 is CASRDDQPSYEQYF. The DNA reads as follows: TGTGCCAGCAGGGACGACCAACCCTCCTACGAGCAGTACTTC. The chain is encoded by TRBV28 joined to TRBJ2-7, with no reliable assignment of the D segment. V drops 6 bases and J drops 0 bases, leaving 12 bases in between. For CDR1 and CDR2, the germline V gene lists MDHEN and SYDVKM. The CDR3 numbers 14 residues from cysteine through phenylalanine. Of all the DNA, just the CDR3 is kept, 42 bases in frame from base 1.